This entry is about one TCR beta chain. The data are from a study of blood T cell repertoires in COVID-19. Across the whole study: Acute and convalescent COVID-19 specimens originated in the United States, Italy and Spain. Nucleic acid was either cDNA or gDNA, and it came from T cells, B-cell-depleted T cells, or PBMCs.

Sequencing was performed with immunoSEQ multiplex PCR; in TCRdb, only in-frame clones are kept and a portion is missing. The sample carries around 250,000 clones, 89% recorded once. Germline lookup yields CDR1 SGHRS and CDR2 YFSETQ. V lost 0 bases, J lost 7 bases, and 10 bases lay in between. The CDR3 has 13 amino acids. The sequenced material came from peripheral blood. The source of this sequence is a woman between 40 and 55 years old who had recovered from COVID-19. The chain combines TRBV5-1 with TRBJ1-2; a possible D gene is TRBD1 (5 bases). CDR3 coding DNA: TGCGCCAGCAGCTTGGAGGGGTTGAGTGGCTACACCTTC. Translating gives CASSLEGLSGYTF.